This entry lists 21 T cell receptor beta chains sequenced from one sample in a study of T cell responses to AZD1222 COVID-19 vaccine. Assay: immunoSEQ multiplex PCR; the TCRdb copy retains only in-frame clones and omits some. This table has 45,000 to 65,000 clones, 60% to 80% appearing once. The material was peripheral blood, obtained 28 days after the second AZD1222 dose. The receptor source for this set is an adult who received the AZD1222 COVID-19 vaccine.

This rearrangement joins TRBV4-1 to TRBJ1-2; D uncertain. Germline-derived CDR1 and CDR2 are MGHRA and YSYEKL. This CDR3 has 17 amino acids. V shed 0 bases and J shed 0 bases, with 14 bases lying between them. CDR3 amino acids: CASSQDRSSATNYGYTF. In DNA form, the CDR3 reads TGCGCCAGCAGCCAAGACAGGTCCTCCGCTACTAACTATGGCTACACCTTC.

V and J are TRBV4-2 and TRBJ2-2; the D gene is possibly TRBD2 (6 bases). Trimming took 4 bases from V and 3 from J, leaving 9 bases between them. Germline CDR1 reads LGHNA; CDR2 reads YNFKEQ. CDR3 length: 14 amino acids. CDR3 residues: CASSRPGDTGELFF. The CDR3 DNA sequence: TGTGCCAGCAGCCGCCCGGGGGACACCGGGGAGCTGTTTTTT.

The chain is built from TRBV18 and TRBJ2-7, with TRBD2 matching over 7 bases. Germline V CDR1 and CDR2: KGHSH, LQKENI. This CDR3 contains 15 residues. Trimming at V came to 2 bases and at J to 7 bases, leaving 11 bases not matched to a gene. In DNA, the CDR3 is TGTGCCAGCTCACCATTCGACACCCCCGGGGGGGAGCAGTACGTC. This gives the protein CASSPFDTPGGEQYV.

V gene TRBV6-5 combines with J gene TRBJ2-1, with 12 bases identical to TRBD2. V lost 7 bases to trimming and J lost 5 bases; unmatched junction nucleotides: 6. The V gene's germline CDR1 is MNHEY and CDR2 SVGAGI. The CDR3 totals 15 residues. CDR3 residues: CASTPGLAGHNEQFF. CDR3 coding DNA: TGTGCCAGCACCCCGGGACTAGCGGGCCACAATGAGCAGTTCTTC.

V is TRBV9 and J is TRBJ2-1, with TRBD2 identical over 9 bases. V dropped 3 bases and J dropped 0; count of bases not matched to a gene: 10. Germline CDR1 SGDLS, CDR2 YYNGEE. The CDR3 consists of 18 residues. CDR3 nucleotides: TGTGCCAGCAGCGGCCTTCTGGCGGGAGGGACCTCCTACAATGAGCAGTTCTTC. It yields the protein CASSGLLAGGTSYNEQFF.

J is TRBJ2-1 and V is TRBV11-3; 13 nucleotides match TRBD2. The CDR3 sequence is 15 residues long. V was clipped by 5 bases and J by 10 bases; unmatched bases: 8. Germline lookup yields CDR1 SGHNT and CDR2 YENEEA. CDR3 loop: CASSPGTSGKGEQFF. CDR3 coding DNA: TGTGCCAGCAGCCCCGGGACTAGCGGGAAGGGAGAGCAGTTCTTC.

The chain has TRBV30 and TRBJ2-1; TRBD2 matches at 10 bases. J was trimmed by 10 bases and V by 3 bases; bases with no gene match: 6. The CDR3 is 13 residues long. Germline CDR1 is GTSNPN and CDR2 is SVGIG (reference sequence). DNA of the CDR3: TGTGCCTGGAGCTCTAGCGGGAGTGGAGAGCAGTTCTTC. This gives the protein CAWSSSGSGEQFF.

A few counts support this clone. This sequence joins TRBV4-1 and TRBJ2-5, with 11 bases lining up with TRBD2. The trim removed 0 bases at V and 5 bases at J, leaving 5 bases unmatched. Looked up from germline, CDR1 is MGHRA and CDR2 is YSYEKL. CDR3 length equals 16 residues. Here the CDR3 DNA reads TGCGCCAGCAGCCAAGAATCTAGCGGGGGGCGGGAGACCCAGTACTTC. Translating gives CASSQESSGGRETQYF.

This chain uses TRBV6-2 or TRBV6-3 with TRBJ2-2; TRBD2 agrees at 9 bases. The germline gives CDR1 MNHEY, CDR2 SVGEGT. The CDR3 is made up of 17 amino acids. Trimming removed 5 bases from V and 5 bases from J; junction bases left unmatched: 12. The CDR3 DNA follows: TGTGCCAGCAGTCATAGACTAGCGGAAACACTTACCGGGGAGCTGTTTTTT. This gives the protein CASSHRLAETLTGELFF.

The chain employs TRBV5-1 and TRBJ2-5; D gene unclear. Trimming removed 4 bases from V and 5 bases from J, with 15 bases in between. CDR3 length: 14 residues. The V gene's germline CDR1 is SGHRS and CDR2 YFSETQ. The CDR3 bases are TGCGCCAGCAGCACCGCCAACCTCCGGGAGACCCAGTACTTC. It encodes CASSTANLRETQYF.

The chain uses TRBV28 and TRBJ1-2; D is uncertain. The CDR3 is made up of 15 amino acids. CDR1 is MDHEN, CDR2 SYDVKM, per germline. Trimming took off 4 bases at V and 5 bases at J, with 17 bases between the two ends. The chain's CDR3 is CASSSSGSLLYGYTF. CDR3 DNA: TGTGCCAGCAGTTCCTCCGGATCACTCCTATATGGCTACACCTTC.

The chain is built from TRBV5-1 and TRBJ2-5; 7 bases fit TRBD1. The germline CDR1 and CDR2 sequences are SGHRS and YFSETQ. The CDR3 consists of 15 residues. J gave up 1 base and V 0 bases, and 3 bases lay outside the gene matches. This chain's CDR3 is CASSLGGQPQETQYF. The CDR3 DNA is TGCGCCAGCAGCTTGGGGGGACAGCCCCAAGAGACCCAGTACTTC.

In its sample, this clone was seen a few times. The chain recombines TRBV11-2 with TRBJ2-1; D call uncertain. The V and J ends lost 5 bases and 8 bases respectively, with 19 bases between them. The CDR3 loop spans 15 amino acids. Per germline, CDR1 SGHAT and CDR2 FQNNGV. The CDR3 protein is CASSITGRAVDEQFF. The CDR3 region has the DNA TGTGCCAGCAGCATTACCGGGCGCGCAGTAGATGAGCAGTTCTTC.

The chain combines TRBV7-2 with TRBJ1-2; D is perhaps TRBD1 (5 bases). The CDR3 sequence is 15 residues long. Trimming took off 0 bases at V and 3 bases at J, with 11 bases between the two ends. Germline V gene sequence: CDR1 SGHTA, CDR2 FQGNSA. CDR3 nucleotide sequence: TGTGCCAGCAGCTTAGCGGTGGCCAGGGACTATGGCTACACCTTC. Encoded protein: CASSLAVARDYGYTF.

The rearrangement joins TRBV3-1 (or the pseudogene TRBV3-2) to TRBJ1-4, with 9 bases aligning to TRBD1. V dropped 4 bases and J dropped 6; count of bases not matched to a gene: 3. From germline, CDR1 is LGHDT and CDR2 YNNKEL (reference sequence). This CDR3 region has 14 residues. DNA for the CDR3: TGTGCCAGCAGCCCCTGGACAGGGGATGAAAAACTGTTTTTT. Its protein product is CASSPWTGDEKLFF.

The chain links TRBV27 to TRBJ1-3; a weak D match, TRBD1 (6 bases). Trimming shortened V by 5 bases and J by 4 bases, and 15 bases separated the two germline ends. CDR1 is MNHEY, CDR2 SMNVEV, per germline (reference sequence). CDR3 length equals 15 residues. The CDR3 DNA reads TGTGCCAGCAGTCGAGATACAGGGCAGGGAAACACCATATATTTT. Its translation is CASSRDTGQGNTIYF.

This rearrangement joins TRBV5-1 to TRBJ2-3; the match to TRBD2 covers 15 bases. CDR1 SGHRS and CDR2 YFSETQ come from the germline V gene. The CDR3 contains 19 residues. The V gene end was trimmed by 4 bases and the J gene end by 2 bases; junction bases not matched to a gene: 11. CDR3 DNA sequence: TGCGCCAGCAGCCCCGGACTAGCGGGGGGGCGGGATTCCACAGATACGCAGTATTTT. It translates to CASSPGLAGGRDSTDTQYF.

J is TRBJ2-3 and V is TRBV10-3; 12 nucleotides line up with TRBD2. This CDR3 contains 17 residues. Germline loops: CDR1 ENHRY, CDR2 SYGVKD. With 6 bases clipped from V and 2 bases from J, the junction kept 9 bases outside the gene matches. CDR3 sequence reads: CAISPSGLAGFTDTQYF. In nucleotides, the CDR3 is TGTGCCATCAGCCCGTCTGGACTAGCGGGGTTCACAGATACGCAGTATTTT.

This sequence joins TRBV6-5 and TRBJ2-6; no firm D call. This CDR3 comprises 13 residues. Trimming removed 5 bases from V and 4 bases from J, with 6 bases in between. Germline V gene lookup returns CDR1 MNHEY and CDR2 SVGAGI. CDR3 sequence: CASSLQGANVLTF. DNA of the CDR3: TGTGCCAGCAGTCTACAGGGGGCCAACGTCCTGACTTTC.

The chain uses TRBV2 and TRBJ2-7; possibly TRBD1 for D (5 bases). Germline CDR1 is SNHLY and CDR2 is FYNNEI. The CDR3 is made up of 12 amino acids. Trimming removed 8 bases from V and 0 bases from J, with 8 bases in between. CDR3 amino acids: CASDTGSYEQYV. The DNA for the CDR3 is TGTGCCAGCGACACAGGCTCCTACGAGCAGTACGTC.

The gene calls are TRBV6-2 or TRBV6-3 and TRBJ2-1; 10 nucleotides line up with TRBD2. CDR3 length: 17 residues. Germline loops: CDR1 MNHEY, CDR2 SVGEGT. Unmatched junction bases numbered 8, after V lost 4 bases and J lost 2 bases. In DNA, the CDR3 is TGTGCCAGCAGTTCCACATCTAGCGGGAGAGCCTACAATGAGCAGTTCTTC. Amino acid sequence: CASSSTSSGRAYNEQFF.